The 19 T cell receptor beta chains below come from one sample, sequenced in a study of technical replicates of blood from several donors (dated by TCRdb to 2017 to 2019). Libraries were made using the immunoSEQ multiplex PCR assay. TCRdb took this table from immuneACCESS and kept in-frame rearrangements with V and J called. Such tables lack part of the clones; where checked against another copy, unresolved V genes explain under half of the gap, and the rest is unexplained. Across this sample there are 72,000 or so clones, with just under 95% seen only once. The ten top clones hold 0.3% to 0.45% of the sample. The sample comprised T cells isolated from PBMCs. Receptors originate from a human donor in good health.

The V call is TRBV2, the J call TRBJ1-1; D may be TRBD1 (6 bases). With 3 bases removed from V and 4 bases from J, the gap between germline ends came to 12 bases. The CDR3 length is 14 residues. The germline gives CDR1 SNHLY, CDR2 FYNNEI. CDR3 in amino acids: CASSEGAASTEAFF. The CDR3 DNA reads as TGTGCCAGCAGTGAGGGGGCAGCCTCCACTGAAGCTTTCTTT.

The chain combines TRBV4-1 with TRBJ2-7; D is ambiguous. The germline CDR1 and CDR2 sequences are MGHRA and YSYEKL. This CDR3 region has 13 residues. With 5 bases removed from V and 1 base from J, the gap between germline ends came to 9 bases. The CDR3 protein is CASSVSSSYEQYF. The CDR3 DNA reads TGCGCCAGCAGCGTAAGCTCTTCCTACGAGCAGTACTTC.

The genes are TRBV13 and TRBJ2-4; the match to TRBD1 covers 9 bases. Trimming removed 6 bases from V and 8 bases from J; junction bases left unmatched: 11. Germline loops: CDR1 PRHDT, CDR2 FYEKMQ (reference sequence). This CDR3 has 15 residues. CDR3: CASSLGQGVLDIQYF. For the CDR3, the DNA is TGTGCCAGCAGTTTGGGACAGGGCGTACTAGACATTCAGTACTTC.

This clone occurred once. CDR3 in DNA: TGTGCCAGCAGCCATACCCCGGGACAGGGGTCCGGATTCGGTTACTACGAGCAGTACTTC. This sequence encodes CASSHTPGQGSGFGYYEQYF. The chain has TRBV4-2 and TRBJ2-7, with 10 positions matching TRBD1. V shed 3 bases and J 3 bases; nucleotides not matched to a gene: 20. This CDR3 contains 20 residues. In germline, CDR1 is LGHNA, CDR2 YNFKEQ.

The genes are TRBV10-3 and TRBJ1-4; 9 bases agree with TRBD1. The germline V gene has CDR1 ENHRY and CDR2 SYGVKD. The V and J ends lost 3 bases and 3 bases, in that order; junction bases with no gene match: 5. The CDR3 extends over 16 amino acids. The DNA of the CDR3 is TGTGCCATCAGTGACCGGGACAGGGATCCTAATGAAAAACTGTTTTTT. It encodes CAISDRDRDPNEKLFF.

This chain connects TRBV5-1 to TRBJ2-3; TRBD1 agrees at 8 bases. V lost 4 bases and J lost 3; bases outside the gene matches: 7. Germline CDR1 SGHRS, CDR2 YFSETQ. The CDR3 loop spans 15 amino acids. DNA of the CDR3: TGCGCCAGCAGCCCAGCAGGGGGCTTAACAGATACGCAGTATTTT. Protein: CASSPAGGLTDTQYF.

The chain has TRBV6-1 and TRBJ1-2; possible D gene TRBD1, 5 bases. Germline values: CDR1 MNHNS, CDR2 SASEGT. V lost 0 bases and J 10 bases, leaving 21 bases between the germline ends. This CDR3 contains 16 residues. In nucleotides, the CDR3 is TGTGCCAGCAGTGAAGCAGCAGGGATTAATTCGAGGCCCTACACCTTC. This translates into CASSEAAGINSRPYTF.

The V and J genes are TRBV28 and TRBJ1-5, with D hard to call. Germline loops: CDR1 MDHEN, CDR2 SYDVKM. The CDR3 is 14 amino acids. Deletions cut 6 bases from V and 4 bases from J, with 13 bases between. The CDR3 is CASSPLFINQPQHF. DNA of the CDR3: TGTGCCAGCAGCCCCTTATTTATTAATCAGCCCCAGCATTTT. The entire variable domain, with the rest obtained from reference TRBV28 and TRBJ1-5, is as follows: DVKVTQSSRYLVKRTGEKVFLECVQDMDHENMFWYRQDPGLGLRLIYFSYDVKMKEKGDIPEGYSVSREKKERFSLILESASTNQTSMYLCASSPLFINQPQHFGDGTRLSIL.

The table lists this clone with a few counts. V is TRBV5-1 and J is TRBJ1-1; TRBD1 matches 10 bases. V trimming: 6 bases; J trimming: 5 bases; junction bases outside the gene matches: 13. Germline V gene sequence: CDR1 SGHRS, CDR2 YFSETQ. This CDR3 region has 16 residues. The CDR3 nucleotides read TGCGCCAGCACCGACCCATGGACAGGGGGAAATACTGAAGCTTTCTTT. It yields the protein CASTDPWTGGNTEAFF. The variable domain in full, completed from reference TRBV5-1 and TRBJ1-1, reads KAGVTQTPRYLIKTRGQQVTLSCSPISGHRSVSWYQQTPGQGLQFLFEYFSETQRNKGNFPGRFSGRQFSNSRSEMNVSTLELGDSALYLCASTDPWTGGNTEAFFGQGTRLTVV.

The rearrangement uses TRBV27 and TRBJ2-7, with 10 positions matching TRBD1. Germline lookup yields CDR1 MNHEY and CDR2 SMNVEV (reference sequence). The CDR3 consists of 17 residues. V trimming: 0 bases; J trimming: 3 bases; junction bases outside the gene matches: 8. The CDR3 protein is CASSLSGQGQGLYEQYF. CDR3 nucleotides: TGTGCCAGCAGTTTATCCGGTCAGGGACAGGGGCTCTACGAGCAGTACTTC.

The chain is built from TRBV5-4 and TRBJ2-7; 9 positions match TRBD1. The CDR3 length is 14 residues. After removal of 4 bases from V and 3 bases from J, the junction contained 5 bases not matched to a gene. Germline assignment: CDR1 SGHNT and CDR2 YYREEE (reference sequence). CDR3 sequence reads: CASSNGQGIYEQYF. CDR3 in DNA: TGTGCCAGCAGCAACGGACAGGGGATCTACGAGCAGTACTTC.

The chain employs TRBV6-5 and TRBJ2-3; 7 bases agree with TRBD1. The CDR3 spans 13 residues. V shed 6 bases, J shed 8 bases, and the junction held 8 bases outside the gene matches. Germline values: CDR1 MNHEY, CDR2 SVGAGI. The CDR3 loop is CASRTTGAGTQYF. As DNA, the CDR3 is TGTGCCAGCAGAACCACAGGGGCTGGTACGCAGTATTTT.

V is TRBV30 and J is TRBJ1-1, with no clear D. Germline V gives CDR1 GTSNPN, CDR2 SVGIG (reference sequence). Trimming pared 1 base from V and 4 bases from J, leaving 10 bases between. This CDR3 is built from 13 residues. The CDR3 region is CAWSAGYATEAFF. In DNA form, the CDR3 reads TGTGCCTGGAGTGCGGGTTACGCCACTGAAGCTTTCTTT.

This rearrangement joins TRBV6-1 to TRBJ1-1, with TRBD1 identical over 9 bases. CDR3 length: 14 amino acids. Germline trimming cut 6 bases from V and 1 base from J; bases unmatched to any gene: 3. CDR1 and CDR2 from the germline V gene are MNHNS and SASEGT. CDR3 amino acids: CASRGTGQNTEAFF. DNA for the CDR3: TGTGCCAGCAGGGGGACAGGGCAGAACACTGAAGCTTTCTTT.

V gene TRBV18 combines with J gene TRBJ1-3, with D perhaps matching TRBD1 (6 bases). Germline V CDR1 and CDR2: KGHSH, LQKENI. CDR3 length equals 14 residues. V lost 3 bases to trimming and J lost 8 bases, with 14 bases between them. The CDR3 DNA reads as TGTGCCAGCTCACCGCCCGAAGGGGGGGACACCATATATTTT. Translation gives CASSPPEGGDTIYF.

The chain recombines TRBV18 with TRBJ1-1, with D maybe TRBD1 (5 bases). The CDR3 is 15 amino acids. Germline V gene data show CDR1 as KGHSH and CDR2 as LQKENI. With 2 bases removed from V and 4 bases from J, the gap between germline ends came to 14 bases. CDR3: CASSPSAGMVTEAFF. The CDR3 nucleotides are TGTGCCAGCTCACCATCCGCAGGGATGGTCACTGAAGCTTTCTTT.

The chain uses TRBV21-1 and TRBJ2-7; the table's D call, TRBD2, has no DNA check behind it. TRBV21-1 is described as a pseudogene. This CDR3 has 13 residues. CDR3 bases: TGTGCCAGCGGGTTAACTAGTTCCTACGAGCAGTACTTC. Amino acids: CASGLTSSYEQYF.

This clone was picked up one time. This chain connects TRBV7-3 to TRBJ2-6; D is possibly TRBD1 (5 bases). Germline V gives CDR1 SGHTA, CDR2 FQGTGA. Trimming stripped 2 bases from V and 3 bases from J, with 8 bases between. CDR3 size: 15 residues. The CDR3 is CASSLQGNGANVLTF. The DNA for the CDR3 is TGTGCCAGCAGCTTACAGGGTAATGGGGCCAACGTCCTGACTTTC.

The chain carries TRBV6-5 and TRBJ2-2; 7 nucleotides align to TRBD2. V trimming: 2 bases; J trimming: 3 bases; junction bases outside the gene matches: 3. CDR1 and CDR2 (germline): MNHEY, SVGAGI. The CDR3 runs 15 residues. CDR3 loop: CASSYGGDHTGELFF. CDR3 nucleotide sequence: TGTGCCAGCAGTTACGGGGGGGATCACACCGGGGAGCTGTTTTTT.